Presented here are 22 T cell receptor beta chains from one specimen sequenced in a study of liver allograft versus peripheral blood T cells. About the research overall: The authors compared T cell receptor repertoires in transplanted livers with those in the peripheral blood of recipients.

One entry per CDR3 protein results from TCRdb running MiXCR on the reads. This table has 15,000 to 20,000 distinct CDR3 sequences, under 25% appearing once. Receptors originate from a human patient who had a liver transplant. Some T cells may trace back to the graft donor.

As for this clonotype: Mismatch with germline at one junction end may stem from a read error. The V gene is TRBV6-1, the J gene TRBJ2-3; either TRBD1 or TRBD2 may fit D (5 bases each). Germline assignment: CDR1 MNHNS and CDR2 SASEGT. The CDR3 has 15 residues. CDR3 loop: CASSSGTRGTDKQYF. CDR3 DNA: TGTGCCAGCAGCTCCGGGACCCGGGGCACAGATAAGCAGTATTTT.

This chain uses TRBV27 with TRBJ1-6; a weak D match, TRBD1 (5 bases). CDR1 MNHEY and CDR2 SMNVEV come from the germline V gene (reference sequence). CDR3 length: 12 amino acids. The V gene lost 2 bases and the J gene lost 16 bases, with 12 bases spanning the gap. CDR3 nucleotide sequence: TGTGCCAGCAGTTTAGTTAGAGGGGTTCTCCACTTT. It specifies CASSLVRGVLHF.

There are a few counts of this clonotype. This rearrangement joins TRBV27 to TRBJ1-6, with 8 bases matching TRBD1. There are 17 residues in the CDR3. Germline lookup yields CDR1 MNHEY and CDR2 SMNVEV (reference sequence). Trimming removed 1 base from V and 7 bases from J; junction bases left unmatched: 9. CDR3 DNA sequence: TGTGCCAGCAGTTTATTTCTCGGGACAGGCGGGAATTCACCCCTCCACTTT. It translates to CASSLFLGTGGNSPLHF.

The J gene is TRBJ2-3, the V gene TRBV6-5, with 8 bases lining up with TRBD1. Germline V CDR1 and CDR2: MNHEY, SVGAGI. V trimming: 6 bases; J trimming: 7 bases; junction bases outside the gene matches: 6. The CDR3 spans 13 residues. The CDR3 nucleotides read TGTGCCAGCAGGCAGGGGGCGGATCATACGCAGTATTTT. Protein: CASRQGADHTQYF.

This clonotype was observed a few times. The chain links TRBV6-5 to TRBJ2-5; D not resolved. The V gene lost 4 bases and the J gene lost 2 bases, with 5 bases spanning the gap. CDR1 MNHEY and CDR2 SVGAGI come from the germline V gene. CDR3 length: 12 amino acids. CDR3 nucleotides: TGTGCCAGCAGTTCTTATCAAGAGACCCAGTACTTC. Its translation: CASSSYQETQYF.

The table lists this clonotype with many counts. J is TRBJ2-2 and V is TRBV7-2; no clear D. The CDR3 extends over 12 amino acids. V lost 1 base to trimming and J lost 8 bases, with 5 bases between them. Germline assignment: CDR1 SGHTA and CDR2 FQGNSA. CDR3 protein: CASSLGAGELFF. The CDR3 DNA follows: TGTGCCAGCAGCTTAGGGGCAGGGGAGCTGTTTTTT.

This clonotype has ten or more counts. The chain has TRBV12-3 or TRBV12-4 and TRBJ1-1, with D perhaps TRBD1 (5 bases). Trimming left V 7 bases short and J 4 bases short, with 13 bases between. This CDR3 is 13 amino acids long. The CDR3 protein is CASTREGSTEAFF. CDR3 DNA sequence: TGTGCCAGCACTAGGGAGGGGAGCACTGAAGCTTTCTTT.

This clonotype was observed at least ten times. The chain is built from TRBV7-2 and TRBJ2-2; 7 positions agree with TRBD2. V lost 5 bases, J lost 0 bases, and 6 bases stayed unmatched. The CDR3 spans 16 residues. Germline V lookup: CDR1 SGHTA, CDR2 FQGNSA. The CDR3 sequence: CASSLQTSPNTGELFF. DNA of the CDR3: TGTGCCAGCAGCCTACAGACTAGCCCGAACACCGGGGAGCTGTTTTTT. Full variable domain (outside the CDR3, taken from reference TRBV7-2 and TRBJ2-2): GAGVSQSPSNKVTEKGKDVELRCDPISGHTALYWYRQSLGQGLEFLIYFQGNSAPDKSGLPSDRFSAERTGGSVSTLTIQRTQQEDSAVYLCASSLQTSPNTGELFFGEGSRLTVL.

This clonotype has more than one count but fewer than ten. This chain uses TRBV27 with TRBJ2-7; 15 bases are a match to TRBD2. The junction had 0 bases not matched to a gene; V was cut back by 8 bases and J by 4 bases. CDR1 is MNHEY and CDR2 is SMNVEV in the germline V gene (reference sequence). The length of the CDR3 is 13 residues. The CDR3 coding sequence is TGTGCCAGCGGGACTAGCGGGAGGTACGAGCAGTACTTC. Its translation: CASGTSGRYEQYF.

Ten or more counts support this clonotype. The rearrangement joins TRBV6-2 or TRBV6-3 to TRBJ2-5; 8 bases align to TRBD2. The V and J ends lost 9 bases and 4 bases, in that order; junction bases with no gene match: 7. The germline gives CDR1 MNHEY, CDR2 SVGEGT. The CDR3 has 13 amino acids. The CDR3 DNA is TGTGCCAGTAGGAAGCGGGAGAGAGAGACCCAGTACTTC. It encodes CASRKRERETQYF.

This clonotype has a handful of counts. The J gene is TRBJ1-1, the V gene TRBV12-3 or TRBV12-4; D not certain. Trimming cost V 3 bases and J 8 bases, with 13 bases left between them. The CDR3 consists of 13 residues. In DNA form, the CDR3 reads TGTGCCAGCAGTTTTCGTTCACAGACCGAAGCTTTCTTT. This codes for CASSFRSQTEAFF.

This clonotype was seen a few times. In DNA form, the CDR3 reads TGTGCCAGCAGCTTGTACGACAGGGGAGAATCTCAGCCCCAGCATTTT. Protein sequence: CASSLYDRGESQPQHF. The chain couples TRBV5-6 to TRBJ1-5, with 8 bases that match TRBD1. The CDR3 totals 16 residues. V lost 1 base, J lost 6 bases, and 9 bases stayed unmatched. Germline values: CDR1 SGHDT, CDR2 YYEEEE.

V is TRBV5-4 and J is TRBJ2-7, with 7 nucleotides matching TRBD1. Germline V lookup: CDR1 SGHNT, CDR2 YYREEE (reference sequence). Trimming at V came to 1 base and at J to 5 bases, leaving 6 bases not matched to a gene. This CDR3 has 14 residues. This CDR3 is CASSLTGEFNEQYF. The CDR3 region has the DNA TGTGCCAGCAGCTTGACAGGGGAGTTCAACGAGCAGTACTTC.

The chain combines TRBV2 with TRBJ2-3; 8 bases fit TRBD1. V shed 4 bases, J shed 5 bases, and the junction held 8 bases outside the gene matches. The CDR3 loop spans 15 amino acids. Germline CDR1 reads SNHLY; CDR2 reads FYNNEI. CDR3 nucleotides: TGTGCCAGCAGTGCCTATATGGACAGGGAAGATACGCAGTATTTT. Its protein product is CASSAYMDREDTQYF.

By its share, this clonotype is medium-sized. This chain joins TRBV18 and TRBJ2-7; 8 bases are a match to TRBD1. The CDR3 sequence is 17 residues long. Trimming at V came to 2 bases and at J to 6 bases, leaving 15 bases not matched to a gene. Germline V gene data show CDR1 as KGHSH and CDR2 as LQKENI. CDR3 DNA sequence: TGTGCCAGCTCACCATCCTTTGCGGGACAGGAATCAGTCGAGCAGTACTTC. Translation gives CASSPSFAGQESVEQYF.

This clonotype is labeled as medium-sized. This chain links TRBV29-1 with TRBJ2-3; D is uncertain. V was trimmed by 3 bases and J by 0 bases, leaving 7 bases between them. Germline lookup yields CDR1 SQVTM and CDR2 ANQGSEA. The CDR3 consists of 13 residues. CDR3 sequence reads: CSVESGSTDTQYF. DNA for the CDR3: TGCAGCGTTGAGTCGGGTAGCACAGATACGCAGTATTTT.

The chain has TRBV7-3 and TRBJ1-2; TRBD1 is a possible D gene (5 bases). CDR1 SGHTA and CDR2 FQGTGA come from the germline V gene. V was pared by 4 bases and J by 7 bases, with 13 bases between. The length of the CDR3 is 13 residues. CDR3 amino acids: CASSSGAGFGYTF. CDR3 nucleotides: TGTGCCAGCAGCTCCGGGGCGGGTTTTGGCTACACCTTC. The entire variable domain, with the rest obtained from reference TRBV7-3 and TRBJ1-2, is as follows: GAGVSQTPSNKVTEKGKYVELRCDPISGHTALYWYRQSLGQGPEFLIYFQGTGAADDSGLPNDRFFAVRPEGSVSTLKIQRTERGDSAVYLCASSSGAGFGYTFGSGTRLTVV.

This chain joins TRBV6-2 or TRBV6-3 and TRBJ2-7, with TRBD2 identical over 7 bases. This CDR3 is built from 13 residues. The V and J ends lost 7 bases and 1 base, in that order; junction bases with no gene match: 4. The germline CDR1 and CDR2 sequences are MNHEY and SVGEGT. The CDR3 here is CASTRTRSYEQYF. Written as DNA, the CDR3 is TGTGCCAGCACCCGGACTAGGTCCTACGAGCAGTACTTC.

At least ten counts were recorded for this clonotype. The chain recombines TRBV6-5 with TRBJ1-2; possibly TRBD1 for D (5 bases). V was cut by 0 bases and J by 7 bases, with 18 bases left in between. Germline lookup yields CDR1 MNHEY and CDR2 SVGAGI. The CDR3 contains 16 residues. This CDR3 reads CASSYSGAGLVPGYTF. CDR3 bases: TGTGCCAGCAGTTACTCGGGCGCAGGGTTGGTTCCTGGCTACACCTTC.

The chain employs TRBV6-5 and TRBJ2-5; 8 nucleotides match TRBD1. The V and J ends lost 5 bases and 6 bases, in that order; junction bases with no gene match: 8. Looked up from germline, CDR1 is MNHEY and CDR2 is SVGAGI. There are 14 residues in the CDR3. The CDR3 protein is CASSTDRVIQTQYF. For the CDR3, the DNA is TGTGCCAGCAGTACGGACAGGGTTATTCAGACCCAGTACTTC.

This clonotype showed up many times. The gene calls are TRBV19 and TRBJ1-5, with 9 bases identical to TRBD1. In germline, CDR1 is LNHDA, CDR2 SQIVND (reference sequence). The junction had 10 bases not matched to a gene; V was cut back by 4 bases and J by 6 bases. The CDR3 is 16 residues long. The DNA of the CDR3 is TGTGCCAGTAGTACCTCTGACAGGGGGATGGGTCAGCCCCAGCATTTT. Translated: CASSTSDRGMGQPQHF.

The chain carries TRBV18 and TRBJ1-5; no definite D call. The germline V and J ends were trimmed by 4 bases and 7 bases, with 11 bases remaining between them. CDR3 length: 13 residues. Per germline, CDR1 KGHSH and CDR2 LQKENI. In DNA, the CDR3 is TGTGCCAGCTCACAGGGAAACGTACAGCCCCAGCATTTT. Translated: CASSQGNVQPQHF.